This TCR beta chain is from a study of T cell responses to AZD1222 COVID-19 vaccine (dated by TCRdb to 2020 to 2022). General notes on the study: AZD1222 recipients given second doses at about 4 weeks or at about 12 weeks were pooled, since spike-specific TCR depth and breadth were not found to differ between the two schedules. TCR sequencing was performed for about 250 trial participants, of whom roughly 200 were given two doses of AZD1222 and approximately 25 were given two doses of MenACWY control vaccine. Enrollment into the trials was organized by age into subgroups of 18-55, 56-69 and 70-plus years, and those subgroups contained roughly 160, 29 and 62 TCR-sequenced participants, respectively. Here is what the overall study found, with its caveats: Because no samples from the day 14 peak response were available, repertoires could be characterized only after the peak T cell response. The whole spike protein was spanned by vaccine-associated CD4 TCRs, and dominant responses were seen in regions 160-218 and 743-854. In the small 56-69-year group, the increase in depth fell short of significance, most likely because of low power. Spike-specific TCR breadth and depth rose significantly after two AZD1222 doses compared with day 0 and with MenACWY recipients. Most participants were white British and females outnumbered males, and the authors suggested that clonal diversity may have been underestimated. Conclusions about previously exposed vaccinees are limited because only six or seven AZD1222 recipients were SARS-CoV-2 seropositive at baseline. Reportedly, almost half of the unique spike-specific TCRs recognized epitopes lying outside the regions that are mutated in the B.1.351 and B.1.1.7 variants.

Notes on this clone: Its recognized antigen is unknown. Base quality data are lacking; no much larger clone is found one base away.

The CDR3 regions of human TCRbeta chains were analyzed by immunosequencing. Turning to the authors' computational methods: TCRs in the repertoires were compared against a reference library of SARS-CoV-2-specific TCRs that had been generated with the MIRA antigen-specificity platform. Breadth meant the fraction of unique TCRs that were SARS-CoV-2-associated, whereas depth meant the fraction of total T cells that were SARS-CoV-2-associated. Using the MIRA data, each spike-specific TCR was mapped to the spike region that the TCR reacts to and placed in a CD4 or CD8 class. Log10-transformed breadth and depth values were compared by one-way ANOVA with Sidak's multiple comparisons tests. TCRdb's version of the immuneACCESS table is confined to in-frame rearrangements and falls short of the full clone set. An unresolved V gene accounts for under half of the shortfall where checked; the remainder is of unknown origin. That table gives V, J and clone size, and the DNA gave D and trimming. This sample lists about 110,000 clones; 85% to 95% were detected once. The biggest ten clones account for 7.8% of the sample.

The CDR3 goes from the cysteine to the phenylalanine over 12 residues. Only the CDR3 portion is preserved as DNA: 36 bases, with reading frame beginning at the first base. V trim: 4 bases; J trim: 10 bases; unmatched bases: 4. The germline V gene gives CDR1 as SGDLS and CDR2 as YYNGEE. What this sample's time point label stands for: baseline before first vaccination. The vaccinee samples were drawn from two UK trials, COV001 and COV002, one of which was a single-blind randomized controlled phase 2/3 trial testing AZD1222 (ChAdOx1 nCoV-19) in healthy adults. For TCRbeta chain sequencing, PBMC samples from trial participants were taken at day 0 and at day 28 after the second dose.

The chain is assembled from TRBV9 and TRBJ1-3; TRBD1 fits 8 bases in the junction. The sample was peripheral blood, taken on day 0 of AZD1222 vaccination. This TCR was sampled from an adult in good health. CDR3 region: CASSPQGATIYF. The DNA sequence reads TGTGCCAGCAGCCCCCAGGGGGCTACCATATATTTT.